This is a list of T cell receptor beta chains from one sample in a study of cytomegalovirus exposure and HLA in healthy donors. Sequencing used immunoSEQ multiplex PCR; TCRdb keeps in-frame clones, though not all of them. The table shows about 180,000 clones, with 70% to 80% occurring only once. Material for sequencing was PBMCs. The receptors come from a man aged 55 to 70 in good health and CMV-seronegative. CDR3s include the opening cysteine and the closing phenylalanine or tryptophan. The D gene is left open where the match is weak. A clone size is listed for some rows: how often the clone was seen (once, few, many), or a class if it is expanded.

J gene: TRBJ1-1; V gene: TRBV2; D gene: -; clone size: -; CDR3 protein: CASKRSLIPEAFF; CDR3 DNA: TGTGCCAGCAAGAGATCCCTAATCCCTGAAGCTTTCTTT
J gene: TRBJ2-6; V gene: TRBV10-3; D gene: -; clone size: -; CDR3 protein: CAISESKRGRSGANVLTF; CDR3 DNA: TGTGCCATCAGTGAGTCGAAGAGAGGCCGCTCTGGGGCCAACGTCCTGACTTTC
J gene: TRBJ2-3; V gene: TRBV19; D gene: -; clone size: -; CDR3 protein: CASRRGDTQYF; CDR3 DNA: TGTGCCAGTCGCCGGGGGGATACGCAGTATTTT
J gene: TRBJ1-2; V gene: TRBV27; D gene: -; clone size: -; CDR3 protein: CASSLTGFDPYGYTF; CDR3 DNA: TGTGCCAGCAGCCTAACAGGTTTTGACCCCTATGGCTACACCTTC
J gene: TRBJ1-2; V gene: TRBV28; D gene: TRBD1; clone size: -; CDR3 protein: CASSYRDRNYGYTF; CDR3 DNA: TGTGCCAGCAGTTACCGGGACAGGAACTATGGCTACACCTTC
J gene: TRBJ1-6; V gene: TRBV28; D gene: -; clone size: -; CDR3 protein: CASSRGLGPLHF; CDR3 DNA: TGTGCCAGCAGCCGGGGGTTGGGACCCCTCCACTTT
J gene: TRBJ1-2; V gene: TRBV30; D gene: TRBD1; clone size: -; CDR3 protein: CAWSAWGQGFNYGYTF; CDR3 DNA: TGTGCCTGGAGTGCCTGGGGACAGGGGTTTAACTATGGCTACACCTTC
J gene: TRBJ2-1; V gene: TRBV5-4; D gene: TRBD2; clone size: few; CDR3 protein: CASSLGLAGVGGNEQFF; CDR3 DNA: TGTGCCAGCAGCCTCGGACTAGCGGGAGTCGGGGGCAATGAGCAGTTCTTC
J gene: TRBJ2-7; V gene: TRBV19; D gene: TRBD1; clone size: -; CDR3 protein: CASSTGTGPSYEQYF; CDR3 DNA: TGTGCCAGTAGCACCGGGACAGGCCCTTCCTACGAGCAGTACTTC
J gene: TRBJ1-2; V gene: TRBV29-1; D gene: -; clone size: -; CDR3 protein: CSVNPGNYGYTF; CDR3 DNA: TGCAGCGTTAACCCAGGGAACTATGGCTACACCTTC
J gene: TRBJ2-7; V gene: TRBV9; D gene: TRBD1; clone size: -; CDR3 protein: CASSVRDRDHEQYF; CDR3 DNA: TGTGCCAGCAGCGTCCGGGACAGGGATCACGAGCAGTACTTC
J gene: TRBJ2-7; V gene: TRBV28; D gene: TRBD2; clone size: -; CDR3 protein: CASSGLAGYSYEQYF; CDR3 DNA: TGTGCCAGCAGTGGACTAGCGGGCTACTCCTACGAGCAGTACTTC
J gene: TRBJ2-2; V gene: TRBV6-5; D gene: -; clone size: -; CDR3 protein: CASSVYTAAGELFF; CDR3 DNA: TGTGCCAGCAGTGTGTATACTGCCGCCGGGGAGCTGTTTTTT
J gene: TRBJ2-7; V gene: TRBV7-8; D gene: -; clone size: -; CDR3 protein: CASSFMGQAAMGGEQYF; CDR3 DNA: TGTGCCAGCAGCTTTATGGGACAGGCAGCCATGGGAGGGGAGCAGTACTTC
J gene: TRBJ2-1; V gene: TRBV6-5; D gene: TRBD1; clone size: -; CDR3 protein: CASSYTRDSPFDEQFF; CDR3 DNA: TGTGCCAGCAGTTACACCAGGGACAGTCCGTTTGATGAGCAGTTCTTC
J gene: TRBJ1-4; V gene: TRBV5-1; D gene: TRBD1; clone size: -; CDR3 protein: CASKTGATNEKLFF; CDR3 DNA: TGCGCCAGTAAAACAGGGGCAACTAATGAAAAACTGTTTTTT
J gene: TRBJ1-5; V gene: TRBV5-6; D gene: -; clone size: -; CDR3 protein: CASTLTGSGQPQHF; CDR3 DNA: TGTGCCAGCACGCTCACAGGGTCCGGTCAGCCCCAGCATTTT
J gene: TRBJ1-1; V gene: TRBV18; D gene: -; clone size: -; CDR3 protein: CASSPPLPGMNTEAFF; CDR3 DNA: TGTGCCAGCTCACCACCGTTACCGGGTATGAACACTGAAGCTTTCTTT
J gene: TRBJ2-2; V gene: TRBV27; D gene: TRBD2; clone size: -; CDR3 protein: CASSPGLAGVTGELFF; CDR3 DNA: TGTGCCAGCAGCCCGGGACTAGCGGGAGTAACCGGGGAGCTGTTTTTT
J gene: TRBJ2-7; V gene: TRBV29-1; D gene: TRBD1; clone size: -; CDR3 protein: CSVRGQGRSYEQYF; CDR3 DNA: TGCAGCGTTAGGGGACAGGGTCGCTCCTACGAGCAGTACTTC